Following are 18 T cell receptor beta chains from one sample sequenced in a study of T cells in localized non-small cell lung cancer. TCRdb's copy holds only in-frame clones and misses some; the assay was immunoSEQ multiplex PCR. The sample records 1,500 to 2,000 clones, 20% to 25% being singletons. The sequencing used lung tumor tissue, collected before any cancer treatment. The origin of the receptors is a man between 40 and 70 years old with stage III lung adenocarcinoma.

The gene calls are TRBV23-1 and TRBJ1-3; D call uncertain. TRBV23-1 is sorted into the ORF group, with uncertain function. V was trimmed by 5 bases and J by 2 bases, leaving 7 bases between them. The CDR3 contains 13 residues. The DNA of the CDR3 is TGCGCCAGCAGTACTGGGCCTGGAAACACCATATATTTT. This gives the protein CASSTGPGNTIYF.

The chain couples TRBV5-1 to TRBJ2-1; a possible D gene is TRBD1 (6 bases). CDR1 and CDR2 (germline): SGHRS, YFSETQ. The CDR3 loop spans 14 amino acids. Trimming shortened V by 5 bases and J by 3 bases, and 12 bases separated the two germline ends. DNA of the CDR3: TGCGCCAGCAGACGGGACACAGACTACAATGAGCAGTTCTTC. Protein: CASRRDTDYNEQFF.

This clone was detected a few times. The chain links TRBV9 to TRBJ2-3, with TRBD2 matching over 12 bases. Germline values: CDR1 SGDLS, CDR2 YYNGEE. The V and J ends lost 2 bases and 3 bases, in that order; junction bases with no gene match: 4. The CDR3 is made up of 16 amino acids. The CDR3, as DNA: TGTGCCAGCAGCGTCAGGACTAGCGGGGAAACAGATACGCAGTATTTT. It specifies CASSVRTSGETDTQYF.

This clone was seen a handful of times. This chain links TRBV19 with TRBJ2-1, with 7 bases identical to TRBD1. In germline, CDR1 is LNHDA, CDR2 SQIVND (reference sequence). V shed 5 bases and J 9 bases; nucleotides not matched to a gene: 7. The CDR3 has 13 residues. In nucleotides, the CDR3 is TGTGCCAGTAGTTCCCAATCAGGGGGTGAGCAGTTCTTC. Its protein product is CASSSQSGGEQFF. Full variable domain (outside the CDR3, taken from reference TRBV19 and TRBJ2-1): DGGITQSPKYLFRKEGQNVTLSCEQNLNHDAMYWYRQDPGQGLRLIYYSQIVNDFQKGDIAEGYSVSREKKESFPLTVTSAQKNPTAFYLCASSSQSGGEQFFGPGTRLTVL.

This clone has just a few counts. This CDR3 is CASSSPSGSRAYEQYF. CDR3 in DNA: TGTGCCAGCAGCTCCCCCAGCGGGAGTAGGGCCTACGAGCAGTACTTC. The chain employs TRBV11-3 and TRBJ2-7, with 8 bases that match TRBD2. V lost 4 bases to trimming and J lost 2 bases; unmatched junction nucleotides: 10. The CDR3 sequence is 16 residues long. CDR1 SGHNT and CDR2 YENEEA come from the germline V gene.

By sample share, this clone is large (0.1 to 1%). The rearrangement joins TRBV15 to TRBJ2-5; D remains unclear. The V end was cut by 3 bases, the J end by 5 bases, with 25 bases between. Germline V gene lookup returns CDR1 LNHNV and CDR2 YYDKDF (reference sequence). This CDR3 is built from 18 residues. The CDR3 region has the DNA TGTGCCACCAGCAGCCCTACACAAGAATCGGCCAACGGGGAGACCCAGTACTTC. As protein: CATSSPTQESANGETQYF.

In its sample, this clone was seen a few times. V is TRBV4-1 and J is TRBJ1-5; the D is unclear. The V gene's germline CDR1 is MGHRA and CDR2 YSYEKL. V lost 0 bases and J lost 6, with 6 bases in between. This CDR3 comprises 13 residues. The CDR3 reads CASSQDVGQPQHF. CDR3 nucleotide sequence: TGCGCCAGCAGCCAAGACGTCGGTCAGCCCCAGCATTTT.

Sample share makes this clone medium-sized. This chain uses TRBV9 with TRBJ2-3; D not certain. V was cut by 0 bases and J by 4 bases, with 6 bases left in between. Germline CDR1 SGDLS, CDR2 YYNGEE. The CDR3 totals 13 residues. The CDR3 loop reads CASSVEVPDTQYF. CDR3 DNA sequence: TGTGCCAGCAGCGTAGAGGTCCCAGATACGCAGTATTTT.

The rearrangement uses TRBV18 and TRBJ1-5; 8 nucleotides match TRBD1. V shed 6 bases, J shed 11 bases, and the junction held 12 bases outside the gene matches. The germline V gene has CDR1 KGHSH and CDR2 LQKENI. There are 14 residues in the CDR3. The CDR3 sequence: CASSSGQGLEAQHF. CDR3 in DNA: TGTGCCAGCTCTTCAGGACAGGGACTCGAGGCCCAGCATTTT.

This clone was seen a handful of times. The chain carries TRBV6-8 and TRBJ1-2; TRBD1 matches 7 bases. This CDR3 is built from 15 residues. The V segment lost 8 bases and the J segment 0 bases; nucleotides outside the gene matches: 9. Germline-derived CDR1 and CDR2 are MNHGY and SAAAGT. CDR3 in DNA: TGTGCCAGCTCAAGGGATGGGACAGCTAACTATGGCTACACCTTC. It translates to CASSRDGTANYGYTF.

With respect to this clone: It is unclear where the CDR3 begins or ends on the DNA, so no DNA is shown, and the CDR3 is as TCRdb lists it. This chain links TRBV7-6 with TRBJ2-7. In germline, CDR1 is SGHVS, CDR2 FNYEAQ. With termini counted, the CDR3 has 15 amino acids. The CDR3 sequence: CASSLGSFGPGEQYF.

The chain employs TRBV19 and TRBJ2-3, with 8 bases that match TRBD2. CDR3 size: 18 residues. Per the germline V gene, CDR1 is LNHDA and CDR2 is SQIVND (reference sequence). The ends lost 4 bases at V and 0 bases at J; junction bases unmatched: 12. CDR3 sequence: CASSSRKPSSGSTDTQYF. The CDR3 DNA follows: TGTGCCAGTAGTAGCCGAAAACCCTCTAGCGGGAGCACAGATACGCAGTATTTT.

This clone ranks as medium-sized. This chain uses TRBV6-8 with TRBJ2-1; 8 nucleotides match TRBD2. CDR1 MNHGY and CDR2 SAAAGT come from the germline V gene. Trimming removed 10 bases from V and 2 bases from J; junction bases left unmatched: 22. There are 19 residues in the CDR3. For the CDR3, the DNA is TGTGCCACAACAAGAATGAGGCGGTTGGCGGGAGGAACCTACAATGAGCAGTTCTTC. It codes for CATTRMRRLAGGTYNEQFF.

The J gene is TRBJ2-1, the V gene TRBV18; the D is unclear. Germline CDR1 is KGHSH and CDR2 is LQKENI. With 3 bases removed from V and 0 bases from J, the gap between germline ends came to 12 bases. This CDR3 spans 16 amino acids. CDR3 bases: TGTGCCAGCTCACCGGCCAGGACGAGCTCCTACAATGAGCAGTTCTTC. As protein: CASSPARTSSYNEQFF.

In this sample, this clone turned up a few times. The chain's CDR3 is CASSLEGLRADTQYF. The CDR3 nucleotides are TGCGCCAGCAGCTTGGAGGGGTTACGGGCAGATACGCAGTATTTT. The rearrangement joins TRBV5-1 to TRBJ2-3; perhaps TRBD1 as D (5 bases). This CDR3 has 15 residues. The germline V gene has CDR1 SGHRS and CDR2 YFSETQ. V was clipped by 0 bases and J by 4 bases, with 12 bases between them.

The chain employs TRBV9 and TRBJ2-7, with a weak D call TRBD1 (7 bases). Germline values: CDR1 SGDLS, CDR2 YYNGEE. The germline V and J ends were trimmed by 4 bases and 6 bases, with 11 bases remaining between them. The CDR3 runs to 12 residues. DNA for the CDR3: TGTGCCAGCAGCCTCCAGGGGGGCGAGCAGTACTTC. Its translation: CASSLQGGEQYF.

This clone occurred a few times. The chain links TRBV7-5 to TRBJ2-7; the table calls TRBD2, which could not be checked here. TRBV7-5 is shown as a pseudogene. The CDR3 sequence is 15 residues long. CDR3 in DNA: TGTGCCAGCAGCGCAGAGGTTGGAGCATTAAGATCTGCGGACTTC. It yields the protein CASSAEVGALRSADF.

In this sample, this clone turned up a few times. V usage is TRBV11-3 and J usage is TRBJ2-7, with D possibly TRBD1 on 5 matching bases. Per germline, CDR1 SGHNT and CDR2 YENEEA. The length of the CDR3 is 14 residues. Trimming took off 5 bases at V and 3 bases at J, with 14 bases between the two ends. As DNA, the CDR3 is TGTGCCAGCAGCGCCACAGGTTTACACTACGAGCAGTACTTC. This codes for CASSATGLHYEQYF.